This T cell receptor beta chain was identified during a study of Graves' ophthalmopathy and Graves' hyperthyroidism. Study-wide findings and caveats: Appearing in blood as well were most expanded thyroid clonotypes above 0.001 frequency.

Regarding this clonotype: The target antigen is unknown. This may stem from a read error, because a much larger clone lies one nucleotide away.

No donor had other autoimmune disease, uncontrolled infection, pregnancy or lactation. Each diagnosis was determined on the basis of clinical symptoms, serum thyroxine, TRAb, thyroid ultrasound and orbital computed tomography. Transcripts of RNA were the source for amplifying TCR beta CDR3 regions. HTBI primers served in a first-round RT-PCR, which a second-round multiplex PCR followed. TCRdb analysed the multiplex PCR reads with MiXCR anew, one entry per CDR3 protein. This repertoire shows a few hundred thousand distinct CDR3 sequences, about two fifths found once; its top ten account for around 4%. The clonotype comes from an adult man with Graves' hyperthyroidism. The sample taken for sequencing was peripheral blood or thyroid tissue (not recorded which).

The CDR3 protein is CSARDQGRDTGELSF. In DNA, the CDR3 is TGCAGTGCTAGAGATCAGGGGCGGGACACCGGGGAGCTGTCTTTT. The chain carries TRBV20-1 and TRBJ2-2, with D possibly being TRBD1 or TRBD2 (6 bases each). The V gene's germline CDR1 is DFQATT and CDR2 SNEGSKA (reference sequence). The CDR3 loop spans 15 amino acids.